The text below deals with one T cell receptor beta chain. The specificity of this receptor is unknown. Per-nucleotide qualities are absent, and no much larger clonotype sits a single base away. The data belong to a study of Tregs in tolerant kidney transplant recipients (dated by TCRdb to between 2018 and 2020). Concerning the study at large: The study applied TCRbeta sequencing to find donor-specific regulatory T cells before combined kidney and bone marrow transplantation and then followed those same cells after transplant. Several methods of expanding Tregs specific for an allogeneic donor were compared by TCRbeta repertoire sequencing in 3 healthy controls.

For TCRbeta CDR3 sequencing, genomic DNA was extracted from sorted cells using the QIAGEN DNeasy Blood and Tissue Kit. Through immunoSEQ, high-throughput TCRbeta CDR3 sequencing was done commercially, including PCR amplification with internal controls and bias correction. The original methods were these. Unique productive TCRbeta sequences were defined by CDR3 nucleotide sequence when primers matched and otherwise by CDR3 amino acid sequence together with Vbeta and Jbeta genes. Sorting error was corrected by removing sequences shared between sorted populations at a frequency ratio of 2:1 or less, and the remaining shared sequences were assigned to the higher population. A sequence was defined as donor-reactive if the sequence was expanded at least 5-fold in CFSE-low cells compared with unstimulated cells and had a frequency of at least 0.01% in CFSE-low cells. Repertoire divergence was quantified by Jensen-Shannon divergence calculated from the top 100 TCRbeta sequences ranked by frequency. For samples with multiple sequencing runs, sorting error was corrected in each run separately before the runs were combined. TCRdb took this table from immuneACCESS and kept in-frame rearrangements with V and J called. Such tables lack part of the clones; where checked against another copy, unresolved V genes explain under half of the gap, and the rest is unexplained. V, J and clone size are taken as reported in that table, and D and trimming were inferred from the DNA itself. The sample table holds 15,000 to 18,000 clones, of which over 85% were seen once. Over 10% of the sample is in the top ten clones.

Results and caveats for the whole study, not just this receptor: Biological reproducibility was not examined directly, but technical replication error appeared to be minimal. Because only a small number of patients were included, the study had limitations, and the results will need to be validated in larger populations as well as under other immunosuppression protocols. Expanding Tregs with activated donor B cells appeared to identify the most biologically relevant and donor-specific TCRbeta repertoire.

Unstimulated Tregs (CD4+CD25+CD127-), CD4+ non-Tregs (CD4+CD25-), CD4 and CD8 cells were FACS-sorted from thawed PBMCs. Blood from healthy controls was obtained either as purchased buffy coats or from healthy volunteers. Healthy control blood was separated into PBMCs by Ficoll density gradient and cryopreserved, and patient PBMCs were collected both before and after transplant. The germline V gene (reference sequence) yields LNHDA for CDR1 and SQIVND for CDR2. A distance of 9 bases separates the germline ends of V and J, which lose 3 bases and 9 bases respectively. Measured from the cysteine to the phenylalanine, the CDR3 is 12 residues long. Just CDR3 DNA is preserved here, 36 bases in frame from base 1.

This clonotype originated in a human donor in good health. Sequences were obtained from CD8+ T cells from blood. The V gene is TRBV19 and the J gene is TRBJ2-1, with the D gene possibly TRBD1 or TRBD2, each one fitting 5 bases. The CDR3 here reads CASSMGVGEQFF. At the DNA level, the sequence is TGTGCCAGTAGTATGGGGGTTGGTGAGCAGTTCTTC.